One TCR beta chain is described in this entry. This specimen belongs to a study of blood T cell repertoires in COVID-19. Study-wide background: PBMCs, B-cell-depleted T cells, or T cells were the source of the cDNA or gDNA that made up the material.

The V gene lost 2 bases and the J gene lost 4 bases, with 11 bases spanning the gap. This CDR3 spans 14 amino acids. Germline assignment: CDR1 SGHAT and CDR2 FQNNGV. Libraries were prepared by immunoSEQ multiplex PCR; TCRdb keeps only in-frame clonotypes and omits some of them. This repertoire shows hundreds of thousands of clones, around 87% found once; its top ten account for roughly 6%. The sample comprised peripheral blood. This receptor was identified in a woman in her fifties or sixties with COVID-19, enrolled during active disease. The chain employs TRBV11-2 and TRBJ2-5, with D possibly matching TRBD2 (6 bases). Written as DNA, the CDR3 is TGTGCCAGCAGCTTATCATCCGGGGGAGAGACCCAGTACTTC. It specifies CASSLSSGGETQYF.